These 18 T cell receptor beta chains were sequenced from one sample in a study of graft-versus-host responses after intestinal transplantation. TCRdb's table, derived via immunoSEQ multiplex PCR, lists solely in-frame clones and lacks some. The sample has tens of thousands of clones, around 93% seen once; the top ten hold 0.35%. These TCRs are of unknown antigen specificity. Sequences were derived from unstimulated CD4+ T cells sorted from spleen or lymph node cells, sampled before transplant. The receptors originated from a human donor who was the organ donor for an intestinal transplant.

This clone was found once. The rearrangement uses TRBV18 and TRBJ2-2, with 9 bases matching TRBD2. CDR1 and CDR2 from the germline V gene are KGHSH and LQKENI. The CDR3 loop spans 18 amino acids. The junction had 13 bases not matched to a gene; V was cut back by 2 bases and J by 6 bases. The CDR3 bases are TGTGCCAGCTCACCAGGTCGTGGGACTAGCAAGGAAGCCGGGGAGCTGTTTTTT. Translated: CASSPGRGTSKEAGELFF.

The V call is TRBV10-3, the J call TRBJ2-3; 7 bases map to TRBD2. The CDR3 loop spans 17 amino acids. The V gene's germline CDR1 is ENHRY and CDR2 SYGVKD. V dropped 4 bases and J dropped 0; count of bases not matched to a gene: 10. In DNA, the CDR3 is TGTGCCATCAGTGCCGGCGGGAGCACACCAAGCACAGATACGCAGTATTTT. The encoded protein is CAISAGGSTPSTDTQYF.

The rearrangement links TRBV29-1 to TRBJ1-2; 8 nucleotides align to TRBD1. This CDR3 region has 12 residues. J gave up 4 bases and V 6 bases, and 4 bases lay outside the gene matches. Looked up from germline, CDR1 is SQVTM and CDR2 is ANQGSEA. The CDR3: CSVLTGAYGYTF. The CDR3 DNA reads TGCAGCGTACTGACAGGGGCCTATGGCTACACCTTC.

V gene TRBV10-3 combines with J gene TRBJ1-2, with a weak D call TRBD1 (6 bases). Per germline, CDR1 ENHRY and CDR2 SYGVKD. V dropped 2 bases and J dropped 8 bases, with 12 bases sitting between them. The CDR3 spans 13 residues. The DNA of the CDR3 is TGTGCCATCAGTGAGGGGACATCCAAGGGCTACACCTTC. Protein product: CAISEGTSKGYTF.

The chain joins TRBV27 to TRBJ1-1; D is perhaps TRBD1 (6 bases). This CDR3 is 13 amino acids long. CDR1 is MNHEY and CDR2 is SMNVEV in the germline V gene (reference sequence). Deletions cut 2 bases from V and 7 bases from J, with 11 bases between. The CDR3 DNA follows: TGTGCCAGCAGTTTAACACAGGGCAGTGAAGCTTTCTTT. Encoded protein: CASSLTQGSEAFF.

Here the CDR3 reads CAISESAGQRPGNTIYF. The CDR3 DNA sequence: TGTGCCATCAGTGAGTCGGCGGGGCAGCGCCCTGGAAACACCATATATTTT. The V call is TRBV10-3, the J call TRBJ1-3; a possible D gene is TRBD1 (5 bases). The CDR3 contains 17 residues. The V end was cut by 0 bases, the J end by 2 bases, with 14 bases between. Germline V CDR1 and CDR2: ENHRY, SYGVKD.

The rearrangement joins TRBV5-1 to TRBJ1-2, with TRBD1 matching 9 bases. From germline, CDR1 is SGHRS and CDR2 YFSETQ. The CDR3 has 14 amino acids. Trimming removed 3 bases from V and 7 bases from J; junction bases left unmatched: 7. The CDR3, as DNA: TGCGCCAGCAGCTCACAGGGGGCGTTAGGTGGCTACACCTTC. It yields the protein CASSSQGALGGYTF. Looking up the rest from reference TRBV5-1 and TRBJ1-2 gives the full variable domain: KAGVTQTPRYLIKTRGQQVTLSCSPISGHRSVSWYQQTPGQGLQFLFEYFSETQRNKGNFPGRFSGRQFSNSRSEMNVSTLELGDSALYLCASSSQGALGGYTFGSGTRLTVV.

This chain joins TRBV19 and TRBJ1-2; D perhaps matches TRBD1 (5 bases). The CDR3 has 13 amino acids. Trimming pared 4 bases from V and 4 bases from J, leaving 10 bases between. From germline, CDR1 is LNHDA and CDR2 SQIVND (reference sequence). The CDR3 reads CASSTGLSYGYTF. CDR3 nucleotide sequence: TGTGCCAGTAGTACGGGACTGTCCTATGGCTACACCTTC.

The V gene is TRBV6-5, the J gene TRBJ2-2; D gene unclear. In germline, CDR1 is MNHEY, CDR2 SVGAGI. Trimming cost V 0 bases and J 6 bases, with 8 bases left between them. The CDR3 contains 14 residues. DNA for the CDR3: TGTGCCAGCAGTTACTCTACAAATCCCGGGGAGCTGTTTTTT. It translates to CASSYSTNPGELFF.

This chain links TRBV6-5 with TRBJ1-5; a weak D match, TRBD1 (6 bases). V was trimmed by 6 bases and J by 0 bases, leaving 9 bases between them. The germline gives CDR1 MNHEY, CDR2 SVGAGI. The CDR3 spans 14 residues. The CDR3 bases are TGTGCCAGCAGGAACAGGGATAGCAATCAGCCCCAGCATTTT. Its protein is CASRNRDSNQPQHF.

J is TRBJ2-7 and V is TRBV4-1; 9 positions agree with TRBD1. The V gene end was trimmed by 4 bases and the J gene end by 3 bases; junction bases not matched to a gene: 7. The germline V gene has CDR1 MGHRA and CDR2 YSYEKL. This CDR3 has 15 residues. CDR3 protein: CASSPGTGSSYEQYF. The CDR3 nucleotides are TGCGCCAGCAGCCCCGGGACAGGGTCCAGCTACGAGCAGTACTTC.

The chain's CDR3 is CASSSMTGFLSYEQYF. The DNA for the CDR3 is TGTGCCAGCAGCTCTATGACAGGGTTCCTCTCCTACGAGCAGTACTTC. The chain carries TRBV11-3 and TRBJ2-7, with TRBD1 matching 7 bases. This CDR3 has 16 amino acids. V was clipped by 4 bases and J by 0 bases; unmatched bases: 9. Germline V gives CDR1 SGHNT, CDR2 YENEEA.

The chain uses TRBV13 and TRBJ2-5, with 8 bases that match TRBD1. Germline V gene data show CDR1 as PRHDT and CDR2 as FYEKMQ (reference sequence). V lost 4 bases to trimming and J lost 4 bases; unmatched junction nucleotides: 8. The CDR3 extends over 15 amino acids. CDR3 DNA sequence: TGTGCCAGCAGCTCCCGGACAGGGTTTCGAGAGACCCAGTACTTC. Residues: CASSSRTGFRETQYF.

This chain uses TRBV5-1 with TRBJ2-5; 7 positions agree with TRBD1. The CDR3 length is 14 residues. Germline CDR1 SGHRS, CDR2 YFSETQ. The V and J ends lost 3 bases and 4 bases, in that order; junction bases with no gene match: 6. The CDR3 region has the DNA TGCGCCAGCAGCTCGACAGGGTGGATAGAGACCCAGTACTTC. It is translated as CASSSTGWIETQYF.

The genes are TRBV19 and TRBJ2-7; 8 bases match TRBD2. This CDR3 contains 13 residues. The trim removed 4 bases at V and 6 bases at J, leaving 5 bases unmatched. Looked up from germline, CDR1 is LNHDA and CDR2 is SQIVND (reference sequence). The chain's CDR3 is CASSTGLAIEQYF. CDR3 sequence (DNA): TGTGCCAGTAGTACTGGACTAGCCATCGAGCAGTACTTC.

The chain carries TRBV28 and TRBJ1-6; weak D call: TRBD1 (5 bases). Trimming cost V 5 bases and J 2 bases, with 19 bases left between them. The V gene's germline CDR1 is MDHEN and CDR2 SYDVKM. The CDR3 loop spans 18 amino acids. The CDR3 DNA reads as TGTGCCAGCAGTCAAAGAACAGGTTTAGTCACCTATAATTCACCCCTCCACTTT. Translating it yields CASSQRTGLVTYNSPLHF.

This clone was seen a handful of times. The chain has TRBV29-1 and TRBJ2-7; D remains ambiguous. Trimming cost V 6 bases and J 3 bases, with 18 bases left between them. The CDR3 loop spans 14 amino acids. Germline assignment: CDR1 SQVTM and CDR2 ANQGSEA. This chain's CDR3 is CSVALVAGLYEQYF. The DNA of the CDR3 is TGCAGCGTCGCCTTGGTTGCAGGCCTCTACGAGCAGTACTTC.

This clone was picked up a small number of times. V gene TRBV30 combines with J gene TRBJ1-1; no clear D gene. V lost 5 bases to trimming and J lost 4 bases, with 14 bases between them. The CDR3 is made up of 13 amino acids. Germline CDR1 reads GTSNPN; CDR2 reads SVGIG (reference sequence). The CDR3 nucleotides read TGTGCCTGGTTCTTTTCGGGGAGCACTGAAGCTTTCTTT. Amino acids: CAWFFSGSTEAFF.